The 19 T cell receptor beta chains in this list originate from one sample, sequenced in a study of Ad26.COV2.S vaccination and SARS-CoV-2 variants (dated by TCRdb to about 2021). Interpreted using the paper, the time point label stands for: individuals recovered from natural SARS-CoV-2 infection. Preparation of the library involved the immunoSEQ multiplex PCR assay. Here the immuneACCESS table is served through TCRdb, limited to in-frame sequences with V and J called. Missing clones are a known gap in these copies; in checked studies unresolved V genes cover under half, and the rest lacks a known reason. The sample data list approximately 90,000 clones, and approximately 81% of these were observed just once. Together, the top ten hold roughly 15% of the sample. Sequences were derived from peripheral blood, sampled after recovery from COVID-19. Receptor source: a human donor who had recovered from COVID-19.

This chain joins TRBV6-5 and TRBJ2-3; D is undetermined. The CDR3 covers 12 residues. V was cut by 6 bases and J by 0 bases, with 4 bases left in between. CDR1 is MNHEY, CDR2 SVGAGI, per germline. CDR3 DNA sequence: TGTGCCAGCAGCCGAAGCACAGATACGCAGTATTTT. Translating gives CASSRSTDTQYF.

This clone has only one observation. The chain recombines TRBV11-3 with TRBJ2-1, with D hard to call. CDR3 length: 11 amino acids. The V gene lost 5 bases and the J gene lost 5 bases, with 4 bases spanning the gap. CDR1 and CDR2 (germline): SGHNT, YENEEA. This CDR3 reads CASSADNEQFF. The CDR3 DNA reads TGTGCCAGCAGCGCCGACAATGAGCAGTTCTTC.

J is TRBJ1-6 and V is TRBV28, with D possibly TRBD1 on 5 matching bases. This CDR3 is 14 amino acids long. V lost 4 bases and J 6 bases, leaving 10 bases between the germline ends. Germline CDR1 and CDR2: MDHEN and SYDVKM. DNA of the CDR3: TGTGCCAGCAGTTCACCAGGGTTTAATTCACCCCTCCACTTT. It translates to CASSSPGFNSPLHF.

The chain joins TRBV7-9 to TRBJ1-4; D is undetermined. The germline V and J ends were trimmed by 3 bases and 7 bases, with 15 bases remaining between them. Germline lookup yields CDR1 SEHNR and CDR2 FQNEAQ (reference sequence). CDR3 length: 15 amino acids. The CDR3 DNA sequence: TGTGCCAGCAGCTTCCGACTCGGAGGAGGTGAAAAACTGTTTTTT. As protein: CASSFRLGGGEKLFF.

V is TRBV7-9 and J is TRBJ1-1; 7 positions match TRBD1. Germline trimming cut 5 bases from V and 3 bases from J; bases unmatched to any gene: 3. The length of the CDR3 is 13 residues. The V gene's germline CDR1 is SEHNR and CDR2 FQNEAQ (reference sequence). The CDR3 DNA is TGTGCCAGCAGCACGGGACAGCACACTGAAGCTTTCTTT. Protein product: CASSTGQHTEAFF. Supplemented by reference TRBV7-9 and TRBJ1-1, the full variable domain reads DTGVSQNPRHKITKRGQNVTFRCDPISEHNRLYWYRQTLGQGPEFLTYFQNEAQLEKSRLLSDRFSAERPKGSFSTLEIQRTEQGDSAMYLCASSTGQHTEAFFGQGTRLTVV.

Only one count was recorded for this clone. This chain uses TRBV5-6 with TRBJ2-1; 12 bases align to TRBD2. Germline trimming cut 1 base from V and 0 bases from J; bases unmatched to any gene: 5. The CDR3 length is 18 residues. Per germline, CDR1 SGHDT and CDR2 YYEEEE. CDR3 nucleotide sequence: TGTGCCAGCAGCTTGAGGACTAGCGGGGTCAGCTCCTACAATGAGCAGTTCTTC. It codes for CASSLRTSGVSSYNEQFF.

V is TRBV19 and J is TRBJ2-7; 7 bases are a match to TRBD1. The V segment lost 7 bases and the J segment 7 bases; nucleotides outside the gene matches: 7. From germline, CDR1 is LNHDA and CDR2 SQIVND (reference sequence). The CDR3 extends over 12 amino acids. Here the CDR3 reads CASNTGVGEQYF. CDR3 DNA sequence: TGTGCCAGTAACACAGGGGTAGGAGAGCAGTACTTC. Full variable domain (rest looked up from reference TRBV19 and TRBJ2-7): DGGITQSPKYLFRKEGQNVTLSCEQNLNHDAMYWYRQDPGQGLRLIYYSQIVNDFQKGDIAEGYSVSREKKESFPLTVTSAQKNPTAFYLCASNTGVGEQYFGPGTRLTVT.

In this sample, this clone turned up a few times. The chain has TRBV6-1 and TRBJ1-4, with 7 bases matching TRBD1. With V trimmed by 3 bases and J by 3 bases, 4 bases remained unmatched. Per the germline V gene, CDR1 is MNHNS and CDR2 is SASEGT. The CDR3 loop spans 15 amino acids. CDR3 in DNA: TGTGCCAGCAGTGACACAGGGGACCCTAATGAAAAACTGTTTTTT. Protein: CASSDTGDPNEKLFF.

This clone was seen a few times. The chain carries TRBV7-8 and TRBJ2-7; D uncertain. Germline values: CDR1 SGHVS, CDR2 FQNEAQ. Trimming took off 0 bases at V and 3 bases at J, with 3 bases between the two ends. The CDR3 is 12 residues long. CDR3 coding DNA: TGTGCCAGCAGCTTAGCGGTCTACGAGCAGTACTTC. Its translation: CASSLAVYEQYF.

In DNA, the CDR3 is TGTGCCAGCAGCTTAGAGGGGTTGGCTAATGAAAAACTGTTTTTT. Its protein product is CASSLEGLANEKLFF. The chain links TRBV7-6 to TRBJ1-4; D perhaps matches TRBD1 (5 bases). Germline V gene sequence: CDR1 SGHVS, CDR2 FNYEAQ. The V and J ends lost 1 base and 3 bases respectively, with 9 bases between them. CDR3 size: 15 residues.

The CDR3 region is CASSLGTSAAKNIQYF. The CDR3 DNA reads TGTGCCAGCAGCTTAGGTACTAGCGCTGCCAAAAACATTCAGTACTTC. V usage is TRBV11-2 and J usage is TRBJ2-4, with TRBD2 identical over 7 bases. This CDR3 is 16 amino acids long. Germline lookup yields CDR1 SGHAT and CDR2 FQNNGV. With 1 base clipped from V and 1 base from J, the junction kept 4 bases outside the gene matches.

The chain combines TRBV3-1 (or the pseudogene TRBV3-2) with TRBJ1-1, with D perhaps matching TRBD1 (6 bases). CDR3 length equals 14 residues. The germline CDR1 and CDR2 sequences are LGHDT and YNNKEL (reference sequence). Trimming removed 0 bases at V and 5 bases at J, with 10 bases between. The CDR3 here is CASSQEQGWTEAFF. The CDR3 DNA follows: TGTGCCAGCAGCCAAGAACAGGGATGGACTGAAGCTTTCTTT.

This chain joins TRBV10-3 and TRBJ1-2, with TRBD1 matching 10 bases. This CDR3 is built from 14 residues. The germline gives CDR1 ENHRY, CDR2 SYGVKD. Trimming cost V 10 bases and J 5 bases; bases outside gene matches: 10. The chain's CDR3 is CATMTGGAYYGYTF. The CDR3 coding sequence is TGTGCCACCATGACAGGGGGCGCGTATTATGGCTACACCTTC.

V is TRBV5-1 and J is TRBJ2-7; D gene unclear. The CDR3 runs to 16 residues. V was pared by 2 bases and J by 2 bases, with 17 bases between. CDR1 is SGHRS and CDR2 is YFSETQ in the germline V gene. As DNA, the CDR3 is TGCGCCAGCAGCTTTTGGACGGCTCTTGCTACCTACGAGCAGTACTTC. Translated, it gives CASSFWTALATYEQYF.

V usage is TRBV7-2 and J usage is TRBJ2-1; tentative D call: TRBD2 (6 bases). Germline V CDR1 and CDR2: SGHTA, FQGNSA. CDR3 length: 15 amino acids. The V gene lost 4 bases and the J gene lost 1 base, with 11 bases spanning the gap. CDR3 region: CASSSTSPSYNEQFF. CDR3 bases: TGTGCCAGCAGCTCGACTAGTCCTTCCTACAATGAGCAGTTCTTC.

The J gene is TRBJ1-2, the V gene TRBV6-2 or TRBV6-3, with TRBD1 matching 7 bases. Germline V gene lookup returns CDR1 MNHEY and CDR2 SVGEGT. The CDR3 runs 18 residues. V dropped 4 bases and J dropped 2; count of bases not matched to a gene: 16. CDR3 protein: CASSFSPAQGGENYGYTF. Here the CDR3 DNA reads TGTGCCAGCAGTTTTTCACCAGCCCAGGGGGGTGAGAACTATGGCTACACCTTC.

V and J are TRBV14 and TRBJ2-2; D might be TRBD2 (6 bases). The CDR3 consists of 16 residues. The germline CDR1 and CDR2 sequences are SGHDN and FVKESK. The ends were cut back, 1 base at V and 2 bases at J, with 11 bases in the middle. The CDR3 DNA is TGTGCCAGCAGCCAAGTGGCGGGGCTTAACACCGGGGAGCTGTTTTTT. Amino acid sequence: CASSQVAGLNTGELFF.

The V and J genes are TRBV2 and TRBJ2-3; no definite D call. This CDR3 is built from 12 residues. V dropped 5 bases and J dropped 4 bases, with 7 bases sitting between them. Germline assignment: CDR1 SNHLY and CDR2 FYNNEI. CDR3 nucleotide sequence: TGTGCCAGCAGTATAAACCCAGATACGCAGTATTTT. Residues: CASSINPDTQYF.

This chain joins TRBV7-9 and TRBJ2-1; D perhaps matches TRBD2 (5 bases). This CDR3 comprises 12 residues. Trimming took off 5 bases at V and 9 bases at J, with 11 bases between the two ends. CDR1 is SEHNR and CDR2 is FQNEAQ in the germline V gene (reference sequence). DNA for the CDR3: TGTGCCAGCAGCCTCATCGGAGGTGAGCAGTTCTTC. It specifies CASSLIGGEQFF.